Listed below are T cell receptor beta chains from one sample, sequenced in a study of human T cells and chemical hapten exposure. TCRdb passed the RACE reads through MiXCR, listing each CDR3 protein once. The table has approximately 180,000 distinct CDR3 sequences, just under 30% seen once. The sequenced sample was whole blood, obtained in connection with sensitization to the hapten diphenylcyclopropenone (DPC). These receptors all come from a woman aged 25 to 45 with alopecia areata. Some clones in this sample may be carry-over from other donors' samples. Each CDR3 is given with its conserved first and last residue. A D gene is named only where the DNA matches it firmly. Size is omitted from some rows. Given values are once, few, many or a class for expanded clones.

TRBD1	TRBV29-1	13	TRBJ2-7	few	CTHSADRGYEQYF	TGCACCCACAGCGCGGACAGGGGGTACGAGCAGTACTTC
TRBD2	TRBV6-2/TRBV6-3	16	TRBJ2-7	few	CASSYSGLADRREQYF	TGTGCCAGCAGTTACTCGGGACTAGCAGATCGCCGCGAGCAGTACTTC
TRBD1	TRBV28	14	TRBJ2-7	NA	CASRNGQGSYEQYF	TGTGCCAGCAGAAATGGACAGGGCTCCTACGAGCAGTACTTC
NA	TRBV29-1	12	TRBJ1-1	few	CSVRPGLTEAFF	TGCAGCGTTCGGCCCGGCCTCACTGAAGCTTTCTTT
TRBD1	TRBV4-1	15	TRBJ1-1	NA	CASSQVTGGSTEAFF	TGCGCCAGCAGCCAAGTTACAGGGGGGAGTACTGAAGCTTTCTTT
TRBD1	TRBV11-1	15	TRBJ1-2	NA	CASSDGQAGWYGYTF	TGTGCCAGCAGCGATGGACAGGCCGGTTGGTATGGCTACACCTTC
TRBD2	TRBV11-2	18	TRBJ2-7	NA	CASSLDLLGLAGVYEQYF	TGTGCCAGCAGCTTAGATCTGCTGGGACTAGCGGGAGTTTACGAGCAGTACTTC
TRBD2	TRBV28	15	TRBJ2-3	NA	CASSSPAGATDTQYF	TGTGCCAGCAGTTCTCCAGCGGGAGCCACAGATACGCAGTATTTT
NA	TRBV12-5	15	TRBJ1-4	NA	CASGLYSAANEKLFF	TGTGCTAGTGGTTTGTATTCGGCAGCGAATGAAAAACTGTTTTTT
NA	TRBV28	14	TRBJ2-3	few	CASITSGFTDTQYF	TGTGCCAGCATCACCAGCGGCTTCACAGATACGCAGTATTTT
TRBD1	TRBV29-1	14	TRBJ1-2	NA	CSVDERTGDYGYTF	TGCAGCGTTGATGAGCGGACAGGGGACTATGGCTACACCTTC
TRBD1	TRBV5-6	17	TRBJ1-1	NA	CASSAFGGTGTHAEAFF	TGTGCCAGCAGCGCCTTTGGGGGGACAGGGACGCACGCTGAAGCTTTCTTT
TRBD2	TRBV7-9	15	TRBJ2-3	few	CASSFQAGVTDTQYF	TGTGCCAGCAGCTTTCAAGCGGGAGTCACAGATACGCAGTATTTT
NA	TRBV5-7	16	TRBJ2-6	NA	CASSFSDRSGANVLTF	TGTGCCAGCAGTTTTTCAGACAGGTCTGGGGCCAACGTCCTGACTTTC
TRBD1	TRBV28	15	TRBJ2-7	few	CASRGPGTGSYEQYF	TGTGCCAGCAGGGGCCCCGGGACAGGCTCCTACGAGCAGTACTTC
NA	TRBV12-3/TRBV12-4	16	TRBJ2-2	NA	CASSTPRWQLDGELFF	TGTGCCAGCAGTACACCGAGATGGCAGTTGGACGGGGAGCTGTTTTTT
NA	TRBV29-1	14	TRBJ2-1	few	CSAIRGVGVGEQFF	TGCAGCGCGATAAGGGGGGTAGGGGTCGGGGAGCAGTTCTTC
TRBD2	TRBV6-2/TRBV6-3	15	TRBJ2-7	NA	CASRRLAVPIHEQYF	TGTGCCAGCAGAAGACTAGCGGTGCCGATCCACGAGCAGTACTTC
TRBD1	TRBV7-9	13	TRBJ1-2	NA	CASSQGQIYGYTF	TGTGCCAGCAGCCAGGGACAGATCTATGGCTACACCTTC
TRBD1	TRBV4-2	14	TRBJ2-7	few	CASSQRTGIYEQYF	TGTGCCAGCAGCCAGAGGACAGGGATCTACGAGCAGTACTTC
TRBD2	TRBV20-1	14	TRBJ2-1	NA	CSAPVGGSYNEQFF	TGCAGTGCCCCTGTCGGGGGGTCCTACAATGAGCAGTTCTTC
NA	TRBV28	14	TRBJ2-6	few	CASRWGTGANVLTF	TGTGCCAGCAGATGGGGGACTGGGGCCAACGTCCTGACTTTC
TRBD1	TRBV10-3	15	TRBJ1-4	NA	CAISDQLGQGEKLFF	TGTGCCATCAGTGACCAACTGGGACAGGGAGAAAAACTGTTTTTT
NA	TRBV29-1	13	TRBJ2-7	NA	CSVRTGGYYEQYF	TGCAGCGTCCGGACAGGAGGGTACTACGAGCAGTACTTC
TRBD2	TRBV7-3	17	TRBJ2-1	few	CASSPGHGAGKSNEQFF	TGTGCCAGCAGCCCCGGACACGGAGCGGGGAAGTCCAATGAGCAGTTCTTC
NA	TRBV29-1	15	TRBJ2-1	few	CSLVVTSGLYNEQFF	TGCAGTCTTGTAGTCACAAGCGGACTTTACAATGAGCAGTTCTTC
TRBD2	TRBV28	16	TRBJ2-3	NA	CASSSPSGGGTDTQYF	TGTGCCAGCAGTTCGCCTAGCGGGGGAGGTACGGATACGCAGTATTTT
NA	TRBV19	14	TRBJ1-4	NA	CASSTPGQTEKLFF	TGTGCCAGTAGTACCCCCGGACAGACGGAAAAACTGTTTTTT
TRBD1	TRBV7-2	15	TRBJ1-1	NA	CASRGRQGALTEAFF	TGTGCCAGCAGGGGGAGACAGGGGGCCCTCACTGAAGCTTTCTTT
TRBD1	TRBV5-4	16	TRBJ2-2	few	CASSPTPRTGTGELFF	TGTGCCAGCAGCCCGACGCCTCGGACAGGGACCGGGGAGCTGTTTTTT
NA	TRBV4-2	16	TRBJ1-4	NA	CASSQAATGGSEKLFF	TGTGCCAGCAGCCAAGCGGCGACAGGCGGGAGTGAAAAACTGTTTTTT
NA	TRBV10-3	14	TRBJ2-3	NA	CAIMNGSSSDTQYF	TGTGCCATCATGAACGGGAGCTCTTCAGATACGCAGTATTTT
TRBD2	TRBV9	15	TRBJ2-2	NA	CASSATSVSSGELFF	TGTGCCAGCAGCGCGACTAGCGTTAGTTCCGGGGAGCTGTTTTTT
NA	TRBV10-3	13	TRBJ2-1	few	CAIRGTEGGEQFF	TGTGCCATCCGGGGTACGGAGGGAGGTGAGCAGTTCTTC